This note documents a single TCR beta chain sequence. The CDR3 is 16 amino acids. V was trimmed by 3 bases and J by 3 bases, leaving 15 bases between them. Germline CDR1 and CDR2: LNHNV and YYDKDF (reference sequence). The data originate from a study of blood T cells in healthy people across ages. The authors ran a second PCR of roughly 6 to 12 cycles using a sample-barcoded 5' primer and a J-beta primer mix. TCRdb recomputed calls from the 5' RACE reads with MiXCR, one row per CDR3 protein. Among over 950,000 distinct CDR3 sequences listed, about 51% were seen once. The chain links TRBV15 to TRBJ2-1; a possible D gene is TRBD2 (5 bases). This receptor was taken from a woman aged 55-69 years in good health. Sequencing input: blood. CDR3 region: CATSRRAGGHYNEQFF. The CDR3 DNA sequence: TGTGCCACCAGCAGGAGGGCAGGAGGCCACTACAATGAGCAGTTCTTC.